Following are 5 T cell receptor beta chains from one sample sequenced in a study of PD-1 blockade in mismatch repair-deficient tumors. The table came from immunoSEQ multiplex PCR; TCRdb's copy has only in-frame clones and leaves some out. The data hold about 14,000 clones, with around four fifths observed a single time. Time point in this sample: approximately 10-day in vitro stimulation with candidate neoantigen peptide 4. No antigen has been assigned to these receptors. The starting material was cells cultured in vitro, obtained from a patient treated with pembrolizumab. These receptors all stem from an adult with mismatch repair-deficient cancer.

The CDR3 here is CASSLVWGGEAFF. The CDR3 DNA sequence: TGTGCCAGCAGCTTGGTATGGGGAGGGGAAGCTTTCTTT. V is TRBV5-6 and J is TRBJ1-1; D remains unclear. Trimming removed 0 bases from V and 8 bases from J, with 11 bases in between. The CDR3 spans 13 residues. Germline lookup yields CDR1 SGHDT and CDR2 YYEEEE.

The chain employs TRBV7-3 and TRBJ2-1; 7 bases map to TRBD2. Trimming at V came to 6 bases and at J to 5 bases, leaving 10 bases not matched to a gene. The CDR3 spans 15 residues. In germline, CDR1 is SGHTA, CDR2 FQGTGA. Here the CDR3 reads CASRPRTSRNNEQFF. The CDR3 DNA follows: TGTGCCAGCAGACCCAGGACTAGTAGAAACAATGAGCAGTTCTTC.

The V and J genes are TRBV5-8 and TRBJ2-2; TRBD1 is a possible D gene (6 bases). The CDR3 sequence is 16 residues long. Germline values: CDR1 SGHTS, CDR2 YDEGEE. The ends were cut back, 4 bases at V and 0 bases at J, with 13 bases in the middle. The CDR3 DNA is TGTGCCAGCAGCATGGGGGCCAGGGCGAACACCGGGGAGCTGTTTTTT. Protein: CASSMGARANTGELFF.

The chain employs TRBV6-5 and TRBJ2-7; perhaps TRBD2 as D (6 bases). The V and J ends lost 8 bases and 7 bases respectively, with 12 bases between them. Per the germline V gene, CDR1 is MNHEY and CDR2 is SVGAGI. The CDR3 spans 11 residues. CDR3 nucleotides: TGTGCCAGCTCGGGAGTCGGTGAGCAGTACTTC. It encodes CASSGVGEQYF.

The rearrangement uses TRBV7-9 and TRBJ2-1; 11 bases agree with TRBD2. Trimming removed 3 bases from V and 9 bases from J; junction bases left unmatched: 7. This CDR3 has 15 residues. Germline loops: CDR1 SEHNR, CDR2 FQNEAQ (reference sequence). CDR3: CASSFELAGVGEQFF. CDR3 bases: TGTGCCAGCAGCTTTGAACTAGCGGGAGTTGGTGAGCAGTTCTTC.